This section outlines one TCR beta chain sequence together with its context. Exclusions: uncontrolled infection, other autoimmune disease, pregnancy, lactation. Losses at the gene ends were 5 bases for V and 3 bases for J; bases not matched to a gene: 10. The germline CDR1 and CDR2 sequences are SGHAT and FQNNGV. This CDR3 has 16 residues. The data are from a study of T cells in Graves' hyperthyroidism and ophthalmopathy. Using RNA transcripts as the source, TCR beta CDR3 regions were amplified. Primed by the HTBI set, a first-round RT-PCR was run on the TCR CDR3. One entry per CDR3 protein, called by TCRdb with MiXCR from the multiplex PCR reads. Of 270,000 or so distinct CDR3 sequences listed, approximately 14% are singletons.

Input material: blood. The genes are TRBV11-2 and TRBJ1-5; 7 nucleotides align to TRBD1. The receptor was isolated from a woman aged 45 to 65 with Graves' hyperthyroidism that later progressed to Graves' ophthalmopathy. This CDR3 reads CASSNAGTANNQPQHF. The CDR3 DNA reads TGTGCCAGCAGCAACGCCGGGACAGCGAACAATCAGCCCCAGCATTTT.